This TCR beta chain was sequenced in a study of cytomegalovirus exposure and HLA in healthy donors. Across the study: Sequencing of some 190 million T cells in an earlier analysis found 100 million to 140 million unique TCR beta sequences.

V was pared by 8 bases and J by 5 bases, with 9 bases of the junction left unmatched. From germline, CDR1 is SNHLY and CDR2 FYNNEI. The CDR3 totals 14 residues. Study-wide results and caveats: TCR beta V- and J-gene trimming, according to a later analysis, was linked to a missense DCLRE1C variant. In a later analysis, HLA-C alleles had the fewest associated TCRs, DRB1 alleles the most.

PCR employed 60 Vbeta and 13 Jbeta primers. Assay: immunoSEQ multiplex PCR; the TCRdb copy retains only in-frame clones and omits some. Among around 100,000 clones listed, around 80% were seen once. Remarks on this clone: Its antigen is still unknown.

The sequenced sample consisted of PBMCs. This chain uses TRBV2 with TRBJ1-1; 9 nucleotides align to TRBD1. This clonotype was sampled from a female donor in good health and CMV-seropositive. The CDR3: CASQLTGGWTEAFF. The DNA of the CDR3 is TGTGCCAGCCAGCTGACAGGGGGATGGACTGAAGCTTTCTTT.